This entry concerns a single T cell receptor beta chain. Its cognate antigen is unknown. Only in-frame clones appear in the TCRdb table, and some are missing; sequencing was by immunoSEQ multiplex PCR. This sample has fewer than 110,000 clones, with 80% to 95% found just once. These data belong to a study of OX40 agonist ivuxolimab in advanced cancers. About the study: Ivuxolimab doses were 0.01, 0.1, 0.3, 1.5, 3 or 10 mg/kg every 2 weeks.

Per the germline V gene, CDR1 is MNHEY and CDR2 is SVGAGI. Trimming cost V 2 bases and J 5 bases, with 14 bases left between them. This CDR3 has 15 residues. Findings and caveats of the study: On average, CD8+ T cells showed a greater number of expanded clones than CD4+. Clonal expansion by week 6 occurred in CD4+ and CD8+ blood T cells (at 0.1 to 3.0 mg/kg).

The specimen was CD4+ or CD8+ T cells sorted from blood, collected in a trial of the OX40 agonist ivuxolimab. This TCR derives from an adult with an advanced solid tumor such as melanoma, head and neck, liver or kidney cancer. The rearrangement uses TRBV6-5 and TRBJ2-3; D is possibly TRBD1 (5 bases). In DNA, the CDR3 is TGTGCCAGCAGTTACATCCCGGGTCAGGGAGATACGCAGTATTTT. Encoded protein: CASSYIPGQGDTQYF.